This T cell receptor beta chain came from a study of shared clonotypes between healthy human individuals. Findings and caveats of the study: Naive CD4 clonotypes were shared across several donors at 4% to 5%.

Regarding this clone: Its antigen is as yet unknown.

The CDR3 spans 13 residues. The germline CDR1 and CDR2 sequences are LGHNA and YSLEER. V lost 4 bases to trimming and J lost 7 bases, with 13 bases between them. Naive CD8 cells comprised CD45RO-negative, CCR7-positively selected cells, excluding terminally differentiated effector memory CD45RA+ cells. Data came from immunoSEQ multiplex PCR; TCRdb stores just in-frame clones and leaves some out. The table lists millions of clones, around 96% of them singletons. V gene TRBV4-3 combines with J gene TRBJ1-1; tentative D call: TRBD1 (6 bases). Specimen: naive CD8+ T cells sorted from blood. The sequence came from a young man in good health. CDR3 DNA sequence: TGCGCCAGCAGCCCGGGAGGGGGGTATGAAGCTTTCTTT. It codes for CASSPGGGYEAFF.